This T cell receptor beta chain was recorded in a study of blood T cell repertoires in COVID-19. As for the study in general: PBMCs, B-cell-depleted T cells, or T cells provided the cDNA or gDNA that made up the material.

Assay used: immunoSEQ multiplex PCR; TCRdb lists only in-frame clones, some missing. Of about 170,000 clones listed, about 85% are singletons. Germline loops: CDR1 SGHRS, CDR2 YFSETQ. V was clipped by 1 base and J by 3 bases, with 7 bases between them. This CDR3 is built from 13 residues. This receptor was obtained from a woman aged 80 or older in a cohort sampled during active or convalescent COVID-19. The sequenced sample was peripheral blood. The gene calls are TRBV5-1 and TRBJ1-2; D is unclear. For the CDR3, the DNA is TGCGCCAGCAGCTTGTCCCGGGACTATGGCTACACCTTC. Translated, it gives CASSLSRDYGYTF.